This TCR beta chain appears in the sequencing data of a study of CD8 T cells in ankylosing spondylitis. Preparation of TCR beta libraries was done by quantitative 5'-RACE with molecular barcodes. MiXCR, run by TCRdb on the 5' RACE reads, gives a single entry per CDR3 protein. The sample lists a few hundred thousand distinct CDR3 sequences, around 22% occurring once. Study-level points and caveats: Disease-associated clones were CD8+ and fairly uncommon in peripheral blood. There was reportedly significant enrichment of clones that were disease-linked in matched ankylosing spondylitis synovial fluid. Characteristic, it appeared, of ankylosing spondylitis blood was a TCR beta motif of roughly eight highly homologous variants. Past research had described some motif variants in reactive arthritis synovial fluid and blood.

In this sample, this clonotype turned up a few times. Its antigen is as yet unknown. The sample consisted of blood, either unsorted or a sorted T cell fraction (not recorded which). The receptor was isolated from a male donor with ankylosing spondylitis.

CDR3 sequence: CASSLNTGTGAYEQYF. The CDR3 DNA sequence: TGTGCCAGCAGCTTAAACACCGGGACAGGCGCCTACGAGCAGTACTTC. This chain links TRBV11-2 with TRBJ2-7, with 8 bases fitting TRBD1. The CDR3 loop spans 16 amino acids. Trimming cost V 2 bases and J 2 bases; bases outside gene matches: 8. Germline CDR1 reads SGHAT; CDR2 reads FQNNGV.